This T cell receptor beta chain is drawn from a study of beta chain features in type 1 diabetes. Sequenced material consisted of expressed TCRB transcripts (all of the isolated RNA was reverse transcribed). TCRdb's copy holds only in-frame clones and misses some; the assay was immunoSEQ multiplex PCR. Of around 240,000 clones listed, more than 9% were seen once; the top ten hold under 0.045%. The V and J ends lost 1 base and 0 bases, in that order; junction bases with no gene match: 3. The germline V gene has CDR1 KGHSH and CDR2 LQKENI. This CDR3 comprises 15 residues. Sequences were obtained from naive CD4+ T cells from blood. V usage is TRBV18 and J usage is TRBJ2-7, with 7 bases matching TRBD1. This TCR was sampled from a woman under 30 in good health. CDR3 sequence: CASSPRGGISYEQYF. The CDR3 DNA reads TGTGCCAGCTCACCACGAGGGGGCATCTCCTACGAGCAGTACTTC.